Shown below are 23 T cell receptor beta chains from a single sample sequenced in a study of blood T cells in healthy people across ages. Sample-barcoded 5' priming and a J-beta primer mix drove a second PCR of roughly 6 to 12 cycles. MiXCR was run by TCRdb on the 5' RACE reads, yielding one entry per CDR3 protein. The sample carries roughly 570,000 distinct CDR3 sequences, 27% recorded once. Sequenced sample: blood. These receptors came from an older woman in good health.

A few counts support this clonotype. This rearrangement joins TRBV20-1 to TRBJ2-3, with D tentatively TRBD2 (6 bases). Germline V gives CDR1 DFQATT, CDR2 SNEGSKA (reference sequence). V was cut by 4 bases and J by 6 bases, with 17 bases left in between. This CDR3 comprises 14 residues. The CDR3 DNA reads TGCAGTGCTATCTACAGAAGGGCGGGGGATACGCAGTATTTT. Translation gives CSAIYRRAGDTQYF.

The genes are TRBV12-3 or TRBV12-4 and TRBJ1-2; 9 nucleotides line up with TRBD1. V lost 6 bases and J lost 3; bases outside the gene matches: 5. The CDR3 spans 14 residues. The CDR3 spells CASRRTGEDYGYTF. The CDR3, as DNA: TGTGCCAGCAGGCGGACAGGGGAGGACTATGGCTACACCTTC.

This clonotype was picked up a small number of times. The CDR3 sequence: CASSQDSLGETVSYNEQFF. The DNA of the CDR3 is TGCGCCAGCAGCCAAGATAGTTTAGGGGAAACGGTTTCCTACAATGAGCAGTTCTTC. The gene calls are TRBV4-3 and TRBJ2-1; TRBD1 is a possible D gene (5 bases). The CDR3 consists of 19 residues. With 0 bases removed from V and 1 base from J, the gap between germline ends came to 19 bases. CDR1 LGHNA and CDR2 YSLEER come from the germline V gene.

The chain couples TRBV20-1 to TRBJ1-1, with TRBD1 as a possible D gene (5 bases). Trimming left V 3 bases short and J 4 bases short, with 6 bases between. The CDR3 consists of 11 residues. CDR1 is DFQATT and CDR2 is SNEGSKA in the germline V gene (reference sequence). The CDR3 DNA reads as TGCAGTGCTAGGGGGGTCACTGAAGCTTTCTTT. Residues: CSARGVTEAFF.

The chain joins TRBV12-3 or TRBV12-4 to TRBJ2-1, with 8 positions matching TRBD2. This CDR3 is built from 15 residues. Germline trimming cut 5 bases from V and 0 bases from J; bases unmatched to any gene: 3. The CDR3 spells CASSASGSSYNEQFF. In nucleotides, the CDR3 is TGTGCCAGCAGTGCCAGCGGGAGCTCCTACAATGAGCAGTTCTTC.

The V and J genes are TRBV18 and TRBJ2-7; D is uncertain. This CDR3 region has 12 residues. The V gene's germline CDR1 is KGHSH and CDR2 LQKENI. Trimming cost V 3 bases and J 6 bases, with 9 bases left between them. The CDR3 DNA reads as TGTGCCAGCTCACCCCACTTTCCCGAGCAGTACTTC. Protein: CASSPHFPEQYF.

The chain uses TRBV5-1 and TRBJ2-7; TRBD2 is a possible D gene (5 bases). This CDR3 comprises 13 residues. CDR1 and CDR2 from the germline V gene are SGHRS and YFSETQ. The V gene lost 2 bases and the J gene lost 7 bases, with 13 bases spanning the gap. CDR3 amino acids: CASSFSFSEEQYF. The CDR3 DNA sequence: TGCGCCAGCAGCTTTTCCTTTAGCGAGGAGCAGTACTTC.

CDR3 amino acids: CATSATGLGQYF. CDR3 in DNA: TGTGCCACCAGTGCGACAGGGTTGGGGCAGTACTTC. V is TRBV24-1 and J is TRBJ2-5; TRBD1 agrees at 7 bases. Trimming took 5 bases from V and 11 from J; bases not matched to a gene: 7. The CDR3 loop spans 12 amino acids. Germline V CDR1 and CDR2: KGHDR, SFDVKD.

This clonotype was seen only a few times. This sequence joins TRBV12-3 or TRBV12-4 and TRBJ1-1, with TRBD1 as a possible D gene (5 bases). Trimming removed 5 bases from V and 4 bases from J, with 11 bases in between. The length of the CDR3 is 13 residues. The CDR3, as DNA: TGTGCCAGCAGTGTCTCAGGGACCACTGAAGCTTTCTTT. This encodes CASSVSGTTEAFF.

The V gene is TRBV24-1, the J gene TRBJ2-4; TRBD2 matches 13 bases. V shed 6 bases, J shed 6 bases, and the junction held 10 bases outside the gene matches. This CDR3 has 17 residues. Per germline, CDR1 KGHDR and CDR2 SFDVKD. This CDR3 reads CATSNGLAGAGGNIQYF. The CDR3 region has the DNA TGTGCCACCAGTAACGGACTAGCGGGGGCCGGGGGAAACATTCAGTACTTC.

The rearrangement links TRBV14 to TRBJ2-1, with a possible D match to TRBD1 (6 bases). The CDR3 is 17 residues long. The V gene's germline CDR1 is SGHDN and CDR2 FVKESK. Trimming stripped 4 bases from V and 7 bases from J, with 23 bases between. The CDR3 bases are TGTGCCAGCAGCCGTCCCCCCCAGGGGTTGGGTATAAATGAGCAGTTCTTC. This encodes CASSRPPQGLGINEQFF.

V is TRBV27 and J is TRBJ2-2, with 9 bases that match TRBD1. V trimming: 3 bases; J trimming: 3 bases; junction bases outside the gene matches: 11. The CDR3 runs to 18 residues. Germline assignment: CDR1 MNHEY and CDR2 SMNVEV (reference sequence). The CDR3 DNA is TGTGCCAGCAGTTTTACTTTTGGCGACAGGGGGTACACCGGGGAGCTGTTTTTT. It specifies CASSFTFGDRGYTGELFF.

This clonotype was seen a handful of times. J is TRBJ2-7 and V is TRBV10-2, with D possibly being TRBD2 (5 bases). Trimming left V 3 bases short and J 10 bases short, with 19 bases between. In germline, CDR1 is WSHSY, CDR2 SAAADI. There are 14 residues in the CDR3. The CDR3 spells CASSDAPGVDVQYF. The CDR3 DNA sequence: TGCGCCAGCAGTGATGCTCCCGGGGTAGACGTACAGTACTTC.

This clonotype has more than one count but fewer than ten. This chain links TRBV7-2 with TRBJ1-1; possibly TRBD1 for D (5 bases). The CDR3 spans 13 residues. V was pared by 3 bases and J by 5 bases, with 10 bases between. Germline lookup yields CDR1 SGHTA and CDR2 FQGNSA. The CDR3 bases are TGTGCCAGCAGCTTCCAGGGAGGGACTGAAGCTTTCTTT. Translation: CASSFQGGTEAFF.

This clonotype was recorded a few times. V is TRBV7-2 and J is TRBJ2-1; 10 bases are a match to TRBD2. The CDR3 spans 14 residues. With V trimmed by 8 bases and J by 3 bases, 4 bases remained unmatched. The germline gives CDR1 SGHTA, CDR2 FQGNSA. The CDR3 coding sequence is TGTGCCAGCGGCAAGCGGGGGGGCTACAATGAGCAGTTCTTC. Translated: CASGKRGGYNEQFF.

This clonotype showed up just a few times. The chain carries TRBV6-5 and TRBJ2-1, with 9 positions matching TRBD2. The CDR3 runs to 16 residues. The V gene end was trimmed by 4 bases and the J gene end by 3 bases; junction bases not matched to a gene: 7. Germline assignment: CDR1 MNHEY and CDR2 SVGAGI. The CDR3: CASSSVSGGFYNEQFF. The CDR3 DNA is TGTGCCAGCAGTTCCGTTAGCGGGGGTTTCTACAATGAGCAGTTCTTC.

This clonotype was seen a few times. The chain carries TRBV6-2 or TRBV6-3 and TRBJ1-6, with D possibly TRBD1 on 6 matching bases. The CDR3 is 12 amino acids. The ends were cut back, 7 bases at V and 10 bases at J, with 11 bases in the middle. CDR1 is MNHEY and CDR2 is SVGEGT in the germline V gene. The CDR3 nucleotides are TGTGCCAGCAACGGGGGCGGCTCACCCCTCCACTTT. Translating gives CASNGGGSPLHF.

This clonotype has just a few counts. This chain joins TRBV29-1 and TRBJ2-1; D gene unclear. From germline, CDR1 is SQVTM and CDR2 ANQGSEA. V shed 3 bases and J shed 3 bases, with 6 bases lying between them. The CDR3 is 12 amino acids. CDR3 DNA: TGCAGCGTTGATTTGAACTACAATGAGCAGTTCTTC. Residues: CSVDLNYNEQFF.

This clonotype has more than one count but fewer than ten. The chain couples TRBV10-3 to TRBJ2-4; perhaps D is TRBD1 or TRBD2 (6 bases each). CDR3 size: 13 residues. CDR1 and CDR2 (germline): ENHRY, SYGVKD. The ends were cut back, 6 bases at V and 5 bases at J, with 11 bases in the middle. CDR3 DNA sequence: TGTGCCATCAGCCCGGGGGCTCAAAACATTCAGTACTTC. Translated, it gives CAISPGAQNIQYF.

This CDR3 reads CSALRSVNEKLFF. Written as DNA, the CDR3 is TGCAGTGCTCTCAGGTCCGTTAATGAAAAACTGTTTTTT. The gene calls are TRBV20-1 and TRBJ1-4; D unclear. This CDR3 is built from 13 residues. The V end lost 5 bases, the J end lost 4 bases, and 11 bases lay between the germline ends. Germline CDR1 DFQATT, CDR2 SNEGSKA (reference sequence).

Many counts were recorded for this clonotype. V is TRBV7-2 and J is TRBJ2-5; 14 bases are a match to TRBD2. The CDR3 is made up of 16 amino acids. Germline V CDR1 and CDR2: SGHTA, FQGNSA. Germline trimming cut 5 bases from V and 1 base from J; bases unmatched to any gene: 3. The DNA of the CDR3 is TGTGCCAGCAGCCTAGGGACTAGCGGGGGCCAAGAGACCCAGTACTTC. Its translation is CASSLGTSGGQETQYF.

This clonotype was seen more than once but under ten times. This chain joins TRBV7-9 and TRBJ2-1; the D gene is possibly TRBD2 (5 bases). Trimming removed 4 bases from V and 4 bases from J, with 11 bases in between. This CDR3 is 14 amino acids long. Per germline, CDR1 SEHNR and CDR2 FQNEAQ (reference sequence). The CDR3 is CASSSGVRYNEQFF. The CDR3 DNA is TGTGCCAGCAGCTCCGGGGTCCGATACAATGAGCAGTTCTTC.

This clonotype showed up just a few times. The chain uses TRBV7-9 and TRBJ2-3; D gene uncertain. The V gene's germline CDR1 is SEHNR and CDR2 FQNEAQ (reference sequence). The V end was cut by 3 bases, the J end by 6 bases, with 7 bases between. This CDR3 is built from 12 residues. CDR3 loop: CASSFHGDTQYF. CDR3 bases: TGTGCCAGCAGCTTCCATGGCGATACGCAGTATTTT.